Each of the 13 T cell receptor beta chains below was sequenced from the same sample in a study of T cells in Graves' hyperthyroidism and ophthalmopathy. Amplification of TCR beta CDR3 regions was performed using RNA transcripts as template. HTBI primers were the set used in a first-round RT-PCR of the TCR CDR3. TCRdb ran MiXCR on the multiplex PCR reads and lists one entry per CDR3 protein. Of about 540,000 distinct CDR3 sequences in the sample, roughly 46% were seen once. Sequencing was performed on peripheral blood or thyroid tissue (not recorded which). The receptors shown here come from a woman younger than 30 with Graves' hyperthyroidism.

A few counts support this clonotype. The rearrangement uses TRBV7-2 and TRBJ2-7; D gene uncertain. The CDR3 contains 13 residues. Trimming shortened V by 5 bases and J by 4 bases, and 12 bases separated the two germline ends. Germline CDR1 and CDR2: SGHTA and FQGNSA. CDR3 DNA sequence: TGTGCCAGCAGCCCCTACGAGGAATACGAGCAGTACTTC. Amino acid sequence: CASSPYEEYEQYF.

The chain joins TRBV19 to TRBJ1-2; TRBD1 is a possible D gene (5 bases). CDR3 length equals 13 residues. Germline V gives CDR1 LNHDA, CDR2 SQIVND (reference sequence). The V and J ends lost 0 bases and 6 bases respectively, with 8 bases between them. The CDR3 loop reads CASSIDRADGYTF. Written as DNA, the CDR3 is TGTGCCAGTAGTATAGACAGGGCAGATGGCTACACCTTC.

This clonotype was seen only once. This CDR3 reads CSARDLAAGETQYF. The CDR3 DNA sequence: TGCAGTGCTAGAGATCTAGCGGCGGGGGAGACCCAGTACTTC. The chain is built from TRBV20-1 and TRBJ2-5; 7 bases are shared with TRBD2. J gave up 5 bases and V 0 bases, and 6 bases lay outside the gene matches. Germline loops: CDR1 DFQATT, CDR2 SNEGSKA (reference sequence). The CDR3 has 14 residues.

About this clonotype itself: This may be a read error, as it is one base from a much larger clone. The chain has TRBV7-9 and TRBJ1-4, with D unresolved. Germline CDR1 SEHNR, CDR2 FQNEAQ (reference sequence). This CDR3 has 15 residues. CDR3 amino acids: CASSSRRATNEKLCF. The DNA of the CDR3 is TGTGCCAGCAGCTCCCGCAGAGCAACTAATGAAAAACTGTGTTTT.

V gene TRBV7-9 combines with J gene TRBJ1-1, with 7 nucleotides matching TRBD1. CDR3 size: 12 residues. Germline CDR1 SEHNR, CDR2 FQNEAQ (reference sequence). With V trimmed by 5 bases and J by 11 bases, 8 bases remained unmatched. The CDR3 loop reads CASSLQGPGAFF. CDR3 nucleotide sequence: TGTGCCAGCAGCCTACAGGGGCCAGGGGCTTTCTTT.

This clonotype was detected once. At one end the junction does not follow the germline gene, possibly because of a read error. The V call is TRBV11-1, the J call TRBJ2-7; TRBD2 is a possible D gene (5 bases). CDR1 SGHAT and CDR2 FQDESV come from the germline V gene (reference sequence). This CDR3 is 14 amino acids long. The CDR3 spells CVSSSPGWSYEQYF. The CDR3 nucleotides read TGTGTCAGCAGCTCTCCGGGGTGGTCCTACGAGCAGTACTTC.

This clonotype occurred a few times. V gene TRBV7-9 combines with J gene TRBJ2-7; D remains ambiguous. The CDR3 totals 13 residues. Trimming stripped 4 bases from V and 4 bases from J, with 11 bases between. Germline values: CDR1 SEHNR, CDR2 FQNEAQ (reference sequence). CDR3 coding DNA: TGTGCCAGCAGCTCGGTGGGTGCGTACGAGCAGTACTTC. Translated, it gives CASSSVGAYEQYF. The variable domain in full, with the rest retrieved from reference TRBV7-9 and TRBJ2-7, is DTGVSQNPRHKITKRGQNVTFRCDPISEHNRLYWYRQTLGQGPEFLTYFQNEAQLEKSRLLSDRFSAERPKGSFSTLEIQRTEQGDSAMYLCASSSVGAYEQYFGPGTRLTVT.

CDR3 sequence: CASNQGAGGYTF. In nucleotides, the CDR3 is TGTGCCAGCAATCAGGGGGCAGGAGGCTACACCTTC. The gene calls are TRBV2 and TRBJ1-2; 8 nucleotides line up with TRBD1. The CDR3 length is 12 residues. Looked up from germline, CDR1 is SNHLY and CDR2 is FYNNEI. V was clipped by 7 bases and J by 8 bases; unmatched bases: 6.

The chain is built from TRBV7-3 and TRBJ2-7, with D possibly called TRBD1 or TRBD2 (5 bases each). Germline V gives CDR1 SGHTA, CDR2 FQGTGA. The CDR3 covers 14 residues. With 5 bases removed from V and 1 base from J, the gap between germline ends came to 12 bases. DNA of the CDR3: TGTGCCAGCAGCGACAGCCGAGGGTCCTACGAGCAGTACTTC. Its protein product is CASSDSRGSYEQYF.

This clonotype showed up just a few times. The junction and the germline gene differ at one end; a read error may be behind it. V is TRBV7-2 and J is TRBJ1-5; D remains unclear. In germline, CDR1 is SGHTA, CDR2 FQGNSA. The CDR3 sequence is 16 residues long. CDR3 in amino acids: CASSLAWSVGNQPQHF. CDR3 DNA sequence: TGTGCCAGCAGTTTAGCATGGTCCGTGGGCAATCAGCCCCAGCATTTT. The variable domain in full, with the rest retrieved from reference TRBV7-2 and TRBJ1-5, is GAGVSQSPSNKVTEKGKDVELRCDPISGHTALYWYRQSLGQGLEFLIYFQGNSAPDKSGLPSDRFSAERTGGSVSTLTIQRTQQEDSAVYLCASSLAWSVGNQPQHFGDGTRLSIL.

The J gene is TRBJ2-7, the V gene TRBV2; possibly TRBD1 or TRBD2 for D (5 bases each). This CDR3 contains 14 residues. V was clipped by 5 bases and J by 3 bases, with 14 bases between them. The germline V gene has CDR1 SNHLY and CDR2 FYNNEI. CDR3 nucleotides: TGTGCCAGCAGTTCCCGGGACGGGAACTACGAGCAGTACTTC. It codes for CASSSRDGNYEQYF. The whole variable domain, remainder taken from reference TRBV2 and TRBJ2-7, is EPEVTQTPSHQVTQMGQEVILRCVPISNHLYFYWYRQILGQKVEFLVSFYNNEISEKSEIFDDQFSVERPDGSNFTLKIRSTKLEDSAMYFCASSSRDGNYEQYFGPGTRLTVT.

V is TRBV7-3 and J is TRBJ2-7; 9 bases are shared with TRBD1. Germline V CDR1 and CDR2: SGHTA, FQGTGA. Trimming cost V 6 bases and J 5 bases; bases outside gene matches: 11. The CDR3 is 15 residues long. This CDR3 is CASSETGTGNHEQYF. The CDR3 bases are TGTGCCAGCAGTGAGACCGGGACAGGGAACCACGAGCAGTACTTC. Full variable domain (outside the CDR3, taken from reference TRBV7-3 and TRBJ2-7): GAGVSQTPSNKVTEKGKYVELRCDPISGHTALYWYRQSLGQGPEFLIYFQGTGAADDSGLPNDRFFAVRPEGSVSTLKIQRTERGDSAVYLCASSETGTGNHEQYFGPGTRLTVT.

As for this clonotype: At one of its ends the junction is not consistent with the germline gene, which may arise from a read error. This chain links TRBV7-2 with TRBJ2-5; TRBD2 agrees at 10 bases. Germline-derived CDR1 and CDR2 are SGHTA and FQGNSA. CDR3 length: 15 amino acids. CDR3 sequence reads: CASSQDLAGAETQYF. DNA for the CDR3: TGCGCCAGCAGCCAAGACCTAGCGGGAGCCGAGACCCAGTACTTC.